Below are 3 T cell receptor beta chains sequenced from a single sample in a study of T cell responses to AZD1222 COVID-19 vaccine. This table comes from immunoSEQ multiplex PCR, and its TCRdb copy is limited to in-frame clones, with some not included. This sample yields some 50,000 clones, of which around 89% are seen a single time; about 5.7% belongs to the top ten. This specimen consisted of peripheral blood, obtained 28 days after the second AZD1222 dose. The receptors come from an adult who received the AZD1222 COVID-19 vaccine.

The chain has TRBV27 and TRBJ1-4; 7 bases fit TRBD1. Germline V gene data show CDR1 as MNHEY and CDR2 as SMNVEV (reference sequence). With 3 bases clipped from V and 5 bases from J, the junction kept 3 bases outside the gene matches. The CDR3 is 14 amino acids. The CDR3 loop reads CASSLTGWNEKLFF. The CDR3 DNA reads TGTGCCAGCAGTTTGACAGGGTGGAATGAAAAACTGTTTTTT. Variable domain in full (rest from reference TRBV27 and TRBJ1-4): EAQVTQNPRYLITVTGKKLTVTCSQNMNHEYMSWYRQDPGLGLRQIYYSMNVEVTDKGDVPEGYKVSRKEKRNFPLILESPSPNQTSLYFCASSLTGWNEKLFFGSGTQLSVL.

Here the CDR3 DNA reads TGTGCCAGCAGTTTTTCGAGTGAGGGGACCCAGTACTTC. Its protein product is CASSFSSEGTQYF. This sequence joins TRBV12-3 or TRBV12-4 and TRBJ2-5, with D tentatively TRBD2 (5 bases). V was trimmed by 3 bases and J by 7 bases, leaving 12 bases between them. The CDR3 is 13 residues long.

In its sample, this clone was seen once. This chain uses TRBV27 with TRBJ2-5; D gene ambiguous. Per the germline V gene, CDR1 is MNHEY and CDR2 is SMNVEV (reference sequence). The CDR3 extends over 14 amino acids. With 3 bases removed from V and 4 bases from J, the gap between germline ends came to 12 bases. Written as DNA, the CDR3 is TGTGCCAGCAGTTTGGTAGCTAGAGGAGAGACCCAGTACTTC. This gives the protein CASSLVARGETQYF.